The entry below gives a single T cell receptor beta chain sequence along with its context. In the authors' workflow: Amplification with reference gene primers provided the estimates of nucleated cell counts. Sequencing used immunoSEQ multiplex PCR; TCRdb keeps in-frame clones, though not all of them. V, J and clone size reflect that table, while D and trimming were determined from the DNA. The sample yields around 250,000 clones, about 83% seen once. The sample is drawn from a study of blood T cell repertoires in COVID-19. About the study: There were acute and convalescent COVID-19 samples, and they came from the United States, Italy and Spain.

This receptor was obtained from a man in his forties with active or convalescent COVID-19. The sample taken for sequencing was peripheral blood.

CDR3 residues: CASIPGGGADTQYF. DNA of the CDR3: TGTGCCAGTATCCCCGGGGGAGGTGCAGATACGCAGTATTTT. This chain uses TRBV19 with TRBJ2-3, with a possible D match to TRBD2 (6 bases). Germline V lookup: CDR1 LNHDA, CDR2 SQIVND (reference sequence). This CDR3 has 14 amino acids. The germline V and J ends were trimmed by 7 bases and 4 bases, with 15 bases remaining between them.